The clone carrying this TCR beta chain has a count of ten or more. There were TCR beta CDR3 regions amplified from RNA transcripts. First-round RT-PCR with HTBI primers amplified the TCR CDR3 region. Each CDR3 protein is one row after TCRdb ran MiXCR on the multiplex PCR reads. The data contain fewer than 45,000 distinct CDR3 sequences, about 50% of them singletons. PBMCs were derived from around 10 ml fresh peripheral blood. Per the germline V gene, CDR1 is SEHNR and CDR2 is FQNEAQ (reference sequence). The CDR3 spans 14 residues. Trimming removed 2 bases at V and 2 bases at J, with 7 bases between. The data are from a study of T cells in Graves' hyperthyroidism and ophthalmopathy.

The rearrangement uses TRBV7-9 and TRBJ2-1; D may be TRBD1 (6 bases). The receptor's source is a woman between 45 and 65 years old with Graves' hyperthyroidism that later progressed to Graves' ophthalmopathy. The sample comprised blood. In DNA form, the CDR3 reads TGTGCCAGCAGCTTAAGGACAGCCTACAATGAGCAGTTCTTC. This gives the protein CASSLRTAYNEQFF.